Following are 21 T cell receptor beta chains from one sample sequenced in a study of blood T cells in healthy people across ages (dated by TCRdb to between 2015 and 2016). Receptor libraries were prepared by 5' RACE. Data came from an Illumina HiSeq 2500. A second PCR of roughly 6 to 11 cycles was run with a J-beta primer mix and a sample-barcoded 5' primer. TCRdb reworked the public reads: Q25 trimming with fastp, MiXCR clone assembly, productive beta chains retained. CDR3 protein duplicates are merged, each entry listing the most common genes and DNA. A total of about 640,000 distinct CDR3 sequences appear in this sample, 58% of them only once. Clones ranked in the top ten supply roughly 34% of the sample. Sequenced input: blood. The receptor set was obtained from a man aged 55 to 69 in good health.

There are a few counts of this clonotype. The CDR3 DNA sequence: TGTGCCAGCAGTTACCCGGCGGGTGACACTGAAGCTTTCTTT. Residues: CASSYPAGDTEAFF. The rearrangement joins TRBV6-6 to TRBJ1-1; D unresolved. Germline CDR1 MNHNY, CDR2 SVGAGI (reference sequence). The CDR3 extends over 14 amino acids. Trimming removed 2 bases from V and 3 bases from J, with 10 bases in between.

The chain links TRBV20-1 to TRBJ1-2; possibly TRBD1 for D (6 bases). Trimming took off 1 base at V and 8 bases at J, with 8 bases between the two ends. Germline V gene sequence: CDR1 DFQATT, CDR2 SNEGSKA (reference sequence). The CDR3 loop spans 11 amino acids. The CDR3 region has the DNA TGCAGTGCTAGAGTAGGACAGGGCTACACCTTC. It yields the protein CSARVGQGYTF.

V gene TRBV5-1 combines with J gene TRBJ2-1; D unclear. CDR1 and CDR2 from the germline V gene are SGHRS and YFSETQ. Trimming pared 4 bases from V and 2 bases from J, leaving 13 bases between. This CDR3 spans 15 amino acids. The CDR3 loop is CASSLNLEPYNEQFF. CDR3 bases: TGCGCCAGCAGCCTAAATCTGGAGCCCTACAATGAGCAGTTCTTC.

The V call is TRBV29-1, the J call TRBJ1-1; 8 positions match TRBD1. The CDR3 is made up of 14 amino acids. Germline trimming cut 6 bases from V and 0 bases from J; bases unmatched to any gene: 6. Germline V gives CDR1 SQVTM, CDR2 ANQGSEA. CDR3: CSVSRTGMNTEAFF. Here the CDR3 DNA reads TGCAGCGTATCGAGGACAGGGATGAACACTGAAGCTTTCTTT.

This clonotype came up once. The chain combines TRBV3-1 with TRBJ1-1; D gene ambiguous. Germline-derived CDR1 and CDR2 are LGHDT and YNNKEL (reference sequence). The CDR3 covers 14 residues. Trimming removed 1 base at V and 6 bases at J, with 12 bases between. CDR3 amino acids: CASSQGPRSAEAFF. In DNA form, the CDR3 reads TGTGCCAGCAGCCAAGGCCCCCGCAGCGCTGAAGCTTTCTTT. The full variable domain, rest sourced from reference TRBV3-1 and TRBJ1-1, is DTAVSQTPKYLVTQMGNDKSIKCEQNLGHDTMYWYKQDSKKFLKIMFSYNNKELIINETVPNRFSPKSPDKAHLNLHINSLELGDSAVYFCASSQGPRSAEAFFGQGTRLTVV.

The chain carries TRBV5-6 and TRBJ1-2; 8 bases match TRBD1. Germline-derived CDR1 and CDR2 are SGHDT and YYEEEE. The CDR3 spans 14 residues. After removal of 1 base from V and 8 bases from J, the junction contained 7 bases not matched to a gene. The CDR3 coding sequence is TGTGCCAGCAGCTTGAGGCAGGGGGCCGGAGGCTACACCTTC. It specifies CASSLRQGAGGYTF.

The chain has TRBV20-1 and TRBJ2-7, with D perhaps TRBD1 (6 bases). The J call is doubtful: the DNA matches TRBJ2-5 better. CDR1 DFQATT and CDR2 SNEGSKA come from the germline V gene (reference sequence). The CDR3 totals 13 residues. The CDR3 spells CSAQGIGQETQYF. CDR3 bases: TGCAGTGCTCAGGGGATAGGGCAAGAGACCCAGTACTTC.

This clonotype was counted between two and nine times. Here the CDR3 reads CASRSRGGSYEQYF. As DNA, the CDR3 is TGTGCCAGCAGATCCCGGGGGGGCTCTTACGAGCAGTACTTC. The rearrangement uses TRBV27 and TRBJ2-7; 8 bases fit TRBD2. Trimming cost V 6 bases and J 4 bases; bases outside gene matches: 8. The CDR3 spans 14 residues. Germline CDR1 is MNHEY and CDR2 is SMNVEV (reference sequence).

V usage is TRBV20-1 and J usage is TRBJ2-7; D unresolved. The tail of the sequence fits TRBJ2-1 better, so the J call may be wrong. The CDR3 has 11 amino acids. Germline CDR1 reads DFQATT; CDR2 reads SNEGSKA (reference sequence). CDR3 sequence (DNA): TGCAGCGTCAGGTCCTCCTACGAGCAGTTCTTC. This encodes CSVRSSYEQFF.

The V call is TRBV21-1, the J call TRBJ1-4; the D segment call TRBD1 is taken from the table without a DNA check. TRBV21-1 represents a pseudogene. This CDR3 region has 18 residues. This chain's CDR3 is CATRRGGTQFPTNEKLFF. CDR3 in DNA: TGTGCCACCCGAAGGGGGGGGACTCAGTTCCCAACTAATGAAAAACTGTTTTTT.

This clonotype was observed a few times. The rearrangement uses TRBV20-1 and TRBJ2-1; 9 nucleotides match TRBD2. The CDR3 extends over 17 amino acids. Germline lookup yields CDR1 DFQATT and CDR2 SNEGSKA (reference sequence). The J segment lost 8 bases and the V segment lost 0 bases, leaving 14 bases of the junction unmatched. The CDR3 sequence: CSARDPVGGGAIHEQFF. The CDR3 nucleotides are TGCAGTGCTAGAGATCCCGTCGGCGGGGGGGCCATCCATGAGCAGTTCTTC.

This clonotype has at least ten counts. DNA for the CDR3: TGCGCCAGCAGGGGGGGAGACAATCAGCCCCAGCATTTT. This sequence encodes CASRGGDNQPQHF. The chain combines TRBV5-1 with TRBJ1-5, with D tentatively TRBD1 (5 bases). CDR1 SGHRS and CDR2 YFSETQ come from the germline V gene. The V and J ends lost 5 bases and 3 bases respectively, with 9 bases between them. This CDR3 spans 13 amino acids.

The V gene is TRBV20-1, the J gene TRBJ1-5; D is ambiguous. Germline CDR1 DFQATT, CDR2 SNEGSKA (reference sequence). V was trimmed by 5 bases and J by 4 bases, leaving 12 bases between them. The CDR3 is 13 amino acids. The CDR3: CSAERAGNQPQHF. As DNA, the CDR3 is TGCAGTGCTGAGCGGGCAGGTAATCAGCCCCAGCATTTT.

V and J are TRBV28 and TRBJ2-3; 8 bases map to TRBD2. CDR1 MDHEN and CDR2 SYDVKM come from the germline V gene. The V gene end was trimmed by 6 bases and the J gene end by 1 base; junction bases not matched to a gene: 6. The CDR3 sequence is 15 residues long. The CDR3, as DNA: TGTGCCAGCAGCTCCGGGGGGGCCGGCACAGATACGCAGTATTTT. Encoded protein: CASSSGGAGTDTQYF.

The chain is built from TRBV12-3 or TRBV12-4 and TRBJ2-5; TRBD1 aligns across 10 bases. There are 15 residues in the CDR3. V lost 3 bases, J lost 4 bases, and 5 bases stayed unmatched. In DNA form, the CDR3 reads TGTGCCAGCAGTTTGGGACAGGGGAGCGGAGAGACCCAGTACTTC. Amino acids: CASSLGQGSGETQYF.

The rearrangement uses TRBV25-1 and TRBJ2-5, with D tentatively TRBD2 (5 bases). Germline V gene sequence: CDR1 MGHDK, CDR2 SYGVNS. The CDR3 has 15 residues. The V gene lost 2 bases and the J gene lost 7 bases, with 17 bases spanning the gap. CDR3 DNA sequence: TGTGCCAGCAGTGAACCAAAGGAGGTATTAGGGACCCAGTACTTC. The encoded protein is CASSEPKEVLGTQYF.

The CDR3 is CASSQVQGAGNTIYF. The CDR3 DNA sequence: TGCGCCAGCAGCCAAGTACAGGGAGCTGGAAACACCATATATTTT. The V call is TRBV4-1, the J call TRBJ1-3; a possible D gene is TRBD1 (6 bases). CDR3 size: 15 residues. Looked up from germline, CDR1 is MGHRA and CDR2 is YSYEKL. The V and J ends lost 1 base and 2 bases respectively, with 9 bases between them.

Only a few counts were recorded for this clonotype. The CDR3 nucleotides are TGTGCCAGCAGTTTAGATCCGGGGAGCTCGAACACTGAAGCTTTCTTT. Translated: CASSLDPGSSNTEAFF. V is TRBV27 and J is TRBJ1-1; unclear D gene. Trimming took 2 bases from V and 1 from J, leaving 14 bases between them. The germline V gene has CDR1 MNHEY and CDR2 SMNVEV (reference sequence). The CDR3 contains 16 residues.

In DNA form, the CDR3 reads TGTGCCAGCAGCTTAGAAGGTTCGGGCTACTACGAGCAGTACTTC. This encodes CASSLEGSGYYEQYF. This sequence joins TRBV7-9 and TRBJ2-4; no definite D call. The DNA end is more similar to TRBJ2-7, so the J call may be wrong. The germline CDR1 and CDR2 sequences are SEHNR and FQNEAQ (reference sequence). This CDR3 has 15 amino acids.

CDR3 in amino acids: CASSPAGRDYEQYF. The CDR3 nucleotides are TGTGCCAGCTCCCCGGCGGGCAGAGACTACGAGCAGTACTTC. The chain uses TRBV18 and TRBJ2-7; maybe TRBD2 (5 bases). Trimming left V 6 bases short and J 3 bases short, with 15 bases between. The CDR3 length is 14 residues. CDR1 KGHSH and CDR2 LQKENI come from the germline V gene.

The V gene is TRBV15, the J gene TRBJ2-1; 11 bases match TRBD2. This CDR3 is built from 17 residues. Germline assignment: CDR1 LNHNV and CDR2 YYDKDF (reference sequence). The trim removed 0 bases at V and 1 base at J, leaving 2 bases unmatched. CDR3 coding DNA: TGTGCCACCAGCAGAGATCTAGCGGGGGGTTCCTACAATGAGCAGTTCTTC. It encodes CATSRDLAGGSYNEQFF.